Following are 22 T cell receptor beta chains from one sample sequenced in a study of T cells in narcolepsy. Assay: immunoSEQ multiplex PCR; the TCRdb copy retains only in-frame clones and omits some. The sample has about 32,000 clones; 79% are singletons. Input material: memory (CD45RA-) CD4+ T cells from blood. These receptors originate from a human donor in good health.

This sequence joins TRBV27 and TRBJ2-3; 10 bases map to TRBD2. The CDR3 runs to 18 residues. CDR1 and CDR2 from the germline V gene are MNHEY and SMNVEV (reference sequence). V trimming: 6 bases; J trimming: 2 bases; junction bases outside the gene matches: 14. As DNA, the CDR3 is TGTGCCAGCAGGGCCGGGGGTAGCGGGAGGCGGAACACAGATACGCAGTATTTT. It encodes CASRAGGSGRRNTDTQYF.

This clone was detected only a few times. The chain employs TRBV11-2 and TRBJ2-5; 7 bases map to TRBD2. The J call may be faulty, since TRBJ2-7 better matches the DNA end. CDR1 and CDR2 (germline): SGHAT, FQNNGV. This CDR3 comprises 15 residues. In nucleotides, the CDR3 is TGTGCCAGCAGCTTTCTCGCGGGAGTCGGTTACGAGCAGTACTTC. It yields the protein CASSFLAGVGYEQYF.

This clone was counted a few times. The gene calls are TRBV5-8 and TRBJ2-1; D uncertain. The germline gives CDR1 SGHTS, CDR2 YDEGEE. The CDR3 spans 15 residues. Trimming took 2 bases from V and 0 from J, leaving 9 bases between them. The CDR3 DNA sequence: TGTGCCAGCAGCTTAATGGGCCTCTCCTACAATGAGCAGTTCTTC. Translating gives CASSLMGLSYNEQFF.

As DNA, the CDR3 is TGTGCCGGCTCTAGCGGCTTCAATGAGCAGTTCTTC. This codes for CAGSSGFNEQFF. V gene TRBV2 combines with J gene TRBJ2-1, with TRBD2 matching 7 bases. CDR1 and CDR2 (germline): SNHLY, FYNNEI. The CDR3 is 12 residues long. J lost 6 bases, V lost 11 bases, and 7 bases had no gene match.

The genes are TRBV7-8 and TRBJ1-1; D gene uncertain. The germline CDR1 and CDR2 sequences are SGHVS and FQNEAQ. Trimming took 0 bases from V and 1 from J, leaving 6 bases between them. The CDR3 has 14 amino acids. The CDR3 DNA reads TGTGCCAGCAGCTTAGCACACGGGAACACTGAAGCTTTCTTT. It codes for CASSLAHGNTEAFF.

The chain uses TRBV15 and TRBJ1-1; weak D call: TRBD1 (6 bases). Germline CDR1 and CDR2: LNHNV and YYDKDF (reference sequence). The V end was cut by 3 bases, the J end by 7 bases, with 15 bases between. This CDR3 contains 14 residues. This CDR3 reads CATSRRTKDSEAFF. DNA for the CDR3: TGTGCCACCAGCAGGAGGACTAAGGACAGTGAAGCTTTCTTT.

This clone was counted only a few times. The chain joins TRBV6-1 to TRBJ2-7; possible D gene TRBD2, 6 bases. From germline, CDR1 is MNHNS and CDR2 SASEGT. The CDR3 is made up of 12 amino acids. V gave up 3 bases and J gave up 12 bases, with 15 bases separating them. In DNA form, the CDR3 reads TGTGCCAGCAGTGACGGAACGGGAGTAAGGTACTTC. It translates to CASSDGTGVRYF.

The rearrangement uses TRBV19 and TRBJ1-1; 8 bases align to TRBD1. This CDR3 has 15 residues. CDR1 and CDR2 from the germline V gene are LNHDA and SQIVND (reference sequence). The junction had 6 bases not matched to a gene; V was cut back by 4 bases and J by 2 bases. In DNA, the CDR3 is TGTGCCAGTAGTACCTCGGACAGGGCCAACACTGAAGCTTTCTTT. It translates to CASSTSDRANTEAFF.

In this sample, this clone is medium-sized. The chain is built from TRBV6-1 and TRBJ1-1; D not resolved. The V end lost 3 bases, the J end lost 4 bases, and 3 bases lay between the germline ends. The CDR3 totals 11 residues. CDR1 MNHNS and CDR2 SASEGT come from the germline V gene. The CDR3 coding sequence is TGTGCCAGCAGTGAGATCACTGAAGCTTTCTTT. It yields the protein CASSEITEAFF.

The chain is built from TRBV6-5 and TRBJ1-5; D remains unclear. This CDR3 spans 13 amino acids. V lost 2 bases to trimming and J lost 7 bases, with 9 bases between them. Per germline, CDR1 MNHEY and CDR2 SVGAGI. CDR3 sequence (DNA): TGTGCCAGCAGTTACAGGGCAGAGCAGCCCCAGCATTTT. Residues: CASSYRAEQPQHF.

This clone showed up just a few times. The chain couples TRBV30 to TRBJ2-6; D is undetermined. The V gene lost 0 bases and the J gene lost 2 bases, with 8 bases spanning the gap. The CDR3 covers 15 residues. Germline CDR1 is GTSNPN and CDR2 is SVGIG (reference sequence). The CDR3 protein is CAWSVLDAGANVLTF. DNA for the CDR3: TGTGCCTGGAGTGTACTCGACGCTGGGGCCAACGTCCTGACTTTC.

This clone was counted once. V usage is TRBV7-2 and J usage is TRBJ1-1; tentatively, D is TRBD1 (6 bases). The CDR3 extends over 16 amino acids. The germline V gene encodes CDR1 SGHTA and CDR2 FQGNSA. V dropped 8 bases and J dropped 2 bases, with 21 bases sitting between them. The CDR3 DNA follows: TGTGCCAGCGGCGCTACAGGGTCGGTTGGAAACACTGAAGCTTTCTTT. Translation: CASGATGSVGNTEAFF.

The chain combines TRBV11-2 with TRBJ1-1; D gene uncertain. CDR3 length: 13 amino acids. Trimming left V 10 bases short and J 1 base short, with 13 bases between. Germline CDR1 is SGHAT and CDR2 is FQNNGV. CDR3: CANSRPGNTEAFF. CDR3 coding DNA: TGTGCCAACTCGAGACCGGGGAACACTGAAGCTTTCTTT. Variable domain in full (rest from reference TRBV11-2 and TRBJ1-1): EAGVAQSPRYKIIEKRQSVAFWCNPISGHATLYWYQQILGQGPKLLIQFQNNGVVDDSQLPKDRFSAERLKGVDSTLKIQPAKLEDSAVYLCANSRPGNTEAFFGQGTRLTVV.

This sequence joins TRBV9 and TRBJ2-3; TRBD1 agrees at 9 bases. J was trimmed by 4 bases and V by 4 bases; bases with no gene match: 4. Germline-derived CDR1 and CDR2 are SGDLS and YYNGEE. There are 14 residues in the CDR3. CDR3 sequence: CASSTRQGADTQYF. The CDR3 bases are TGTGCCAGCAGCACGCGACAGGGGGCAGATACGCAGTATTTT. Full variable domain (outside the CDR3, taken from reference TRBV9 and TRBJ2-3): DSGVTQTPKHLITATGQRVTLRCSPRSGDLSVYWYQQSLDQGLQFLIQYYNGEERAKGNILERFSAQQFPDLHSELNLSSLELGDSALYFCASSTRQGADTQYFGPGTRLTVL.

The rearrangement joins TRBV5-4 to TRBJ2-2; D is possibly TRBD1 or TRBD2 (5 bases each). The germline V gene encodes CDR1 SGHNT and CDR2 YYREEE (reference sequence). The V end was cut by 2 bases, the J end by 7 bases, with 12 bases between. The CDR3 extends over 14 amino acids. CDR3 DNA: TGTGCCAGCAGCTTCGGGACCCAGGGCGGGGAGCTGTTTTTT. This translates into CASSFGTQGGELFF.

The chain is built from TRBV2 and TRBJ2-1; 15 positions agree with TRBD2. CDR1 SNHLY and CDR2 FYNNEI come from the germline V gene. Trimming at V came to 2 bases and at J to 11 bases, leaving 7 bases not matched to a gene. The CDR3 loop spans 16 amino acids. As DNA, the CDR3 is TGTGCCAGCAGTGAAATGGGGGGACTAGCGGGAGGTAAGCAGTTCTTC. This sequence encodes CASSEMGGLAGGKQFF.

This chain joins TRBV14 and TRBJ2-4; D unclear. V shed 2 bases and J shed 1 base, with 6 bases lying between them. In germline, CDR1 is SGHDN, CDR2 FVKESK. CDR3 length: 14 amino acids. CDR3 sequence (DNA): TGTGCCAGCAGCCAAATGGGGGCCAAAAACATTCAGTACTTC. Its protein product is CASSQMGAKNIQYF.

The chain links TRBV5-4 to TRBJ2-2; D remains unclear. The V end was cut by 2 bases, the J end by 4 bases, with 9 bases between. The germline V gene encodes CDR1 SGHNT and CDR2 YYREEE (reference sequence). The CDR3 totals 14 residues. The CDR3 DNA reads TGTGCCAGCAGCTTAGACACAGTCACCGGGGAGCTGTTTTTT. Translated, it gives CASSLDTVTGELFF.

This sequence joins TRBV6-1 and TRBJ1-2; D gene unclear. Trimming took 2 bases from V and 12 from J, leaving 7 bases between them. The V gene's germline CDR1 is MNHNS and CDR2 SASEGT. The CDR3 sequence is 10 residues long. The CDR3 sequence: CASSEITHTF. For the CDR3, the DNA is TGTGCCAGCAGTGAAATCACCCACACCTTC.

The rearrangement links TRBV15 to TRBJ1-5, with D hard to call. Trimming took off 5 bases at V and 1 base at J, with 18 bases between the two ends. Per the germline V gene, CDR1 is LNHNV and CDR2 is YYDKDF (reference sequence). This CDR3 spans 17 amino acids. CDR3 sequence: CATSLPEGQVSNQPQHF. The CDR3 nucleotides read TGTGCCACCAGCCTCCCCGAGGGCCAAGTGAGCAATCAGCCCCAGCATTTT.

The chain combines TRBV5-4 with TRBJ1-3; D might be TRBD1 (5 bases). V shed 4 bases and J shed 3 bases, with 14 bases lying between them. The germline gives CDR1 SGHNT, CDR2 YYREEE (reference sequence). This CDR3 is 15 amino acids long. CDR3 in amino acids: CASSDQGPLGNTIYF. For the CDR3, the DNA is TGTGCCAGCAGCGACCAGGGACCCCTTGGAAACACCATATATTTT.

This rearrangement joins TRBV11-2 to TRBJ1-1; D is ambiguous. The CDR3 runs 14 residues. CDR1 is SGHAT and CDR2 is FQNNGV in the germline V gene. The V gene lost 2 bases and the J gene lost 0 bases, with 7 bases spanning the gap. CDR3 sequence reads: CASSLISVNTEAFF. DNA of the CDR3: TGTGCCAGCAGCTTAATATCTGTGAACACTGAAGCTTTCTTT.